These T cell receptor beta chains were read from a single sample in a study of blood T cell repertoires in COVID-19. Some clones are missing from TCRdb's copy, which holds only in-frame ones; the method was immunoSEQ multiplex PCR. The data contain over 120,000 clones, 84% of them singletons. Source material: peripheral blood. The receptors stem from a woman aged 55-70 years with acute or convalescent COVID-19. Each CDR3 is given with its conserved first and last residue. The D gene is left open where the match is weak. Only part of the rows carry a size: once, few, many, or a class if the clone is expanded.

>NA|NA|TRBV19|TRBJ1-5
CASSISADRGWPQHF
TGTGCCAGTAGTATTTCAGCAGATCGGGGATGGCCCCAGCATTTT
>NA|NA|TRBV4-1|TRBJ2-7
CASSQNPLTGNEQYF
TGCGCCAGCAGCCAGAACCCTCTAACAGGCAACGAGCAGTACTTC
>once|TRBD2|TRBV5-4|TRBJ2-1
CASNIRAGGVYNEQFF
TGTGCCAGTAACATTAGAGCCGGGGGGGTCTACAATGAGCAGTTCTTC
>NA|TRBD1|TRBV6-5|TRBJ2-1
CARAISRTGYNEQFF
TGTGCCAGGGCCATCTCTAGGACAGGGTACAATGAGCAGTTCTTC
>few|NA|TRBV7-2|TRBJ1-1
CASSLAGVRTEAFF
TGTGCCAGCAGCTTAGCAGGGGTGAGAACTGAAGCTTTCTTT
>NA|NA|TRBV7-7|TRBJ2-3
CASSSGLSQRGDTQYF
TGTGCTAGCAGCTCCGGCCTGTCGCAAAGGGGAGATACGCAGTATTTT
>NA|TRBD1|TRBV19|TRBJ1-6
CASTRGQYNSPLHF
TGTGCCAGCACCCGGGGACAGTATAATTCACCCCTCCACTTT
>NA|TRBD1|TRBV30|TRBJ2-6
CAWRGQASGANVLTF
TGTGCCTGGAGAGGACAGGCCTCTGGGGCCAACGTCCTGACTTTC
>NA|TRBD2|TRBV5-4|TRBJ2-5
CASSRSGAAQETQYF
TGTGCCAGCAGCCGTAGCGGGGCGGCCCAAGAGACCCAGTACTTC
>NA|NA|TRBV27|TRBJ2-7
CASSNTYEQYF
TGTGCCAGCAGTAATACCTACGAGCAGTACTTC
>NA|NA|TRBV7-2|TRBJ2-1
CASSITYGRYNEQFF
TGTGCCAGCAGCATCACCTACGGCAGGTACAATGAGCAGTTCTTC
>NA|NA|TRBV3-1/TRBV3-2|TRBJ1-5
CASSQDSYSNQPQHF
TGTGCCAGCAGCCAAGACAGTTATAGCAATCAGCCCCAGCATTTT
>NA|NA|TRBV7-9|TRBJ1-1
CASSLGTSEAFF
TGTGCCAGCAGCCTCGGGACAAGTGAAGCTTTCTTT
>NA|NA|TRBV28|TRBJ2-2
CASTWEEDNTGELFF
TGTGCCAGCACCTGGGAGGAGGATAACACCGGGGAGCTGTTTTTT
>NA|TRBD1|TRBV19|TRBJ1-5
CASRGQGTNQPQHF
TGTGCCAGTAGAGGACAGGGGACAAATCAGCCCCAGCATTTT
>once|TRBD1|TRBV15|TRBJ2-7
CATSRDRAQQYF
TGTGCCACCAGCCGGGACAGGGCGCAGCAGTACTTC
>NA|TRBD2|TRBV4-1|TRBJ2-7
CASSQASGRTYEQYF
TGCGCCAGCAGCCAGGCTAGCGGGAGGACATACGAGCAGTACTTC
>NA|TRBD1|TRBV27|TRBJ1-4
CASRSLTGTNEKLFF
TGTGCCAGCAGATCCTTGACAGGGACTAATGAAAAACTGTTTTTT
>once|NA|TRBV30|TRBJ1-3
CAWSAKASGNTIYF
TGTGCCTGGAGTGCGAAAGCGTCTGGAAACACCATATATTTT
>NA|NA|TRBV5-6|TRBJ2-5
CASSFPALRGETQYF
TGTGCCAGCAGCTTCCCGGCCCTCAGGGGAGAGACCCAGTACTTC
>NA|TRBD1|TRBV19|TRBJ1-2
CASSVTGAHGYTF
TGTGCCAGTAGTGTTACAGGGGCTCATGGCTACACCTTC
>NA|NA|TRBV6-2/TRBV6-3|TRBJ2-1
CASSTGQTRDNEQFF
TGTGCCAGCAGCACGGGACAAACTAGGGACAATGAGCAGTTCTTC
>few|NA|TRBV3-1/TRBV3-2|TRBJ1-2
CASSENLGGHGYTF
TGTGCCAGCAGCGAAAACTTGGGGGGACATGGCTACACCTTC
>NA|TRBD1|TRBV10-3|TRBJ2-7
CAITPEGATYEQYF
TGTGCCATCACGCCCGAGGGGGCCACCTACGAGCAGTACTTC
>few|TRBD1|TRBV19|TRBJ1-5
CASSIEQGSNQPQHF
TGTGCCAGTAGTATAGAACAGGGGAGCAATCAGCCCCAGCATTTT
>NA|NA|TRBV11-3|TRBJ1-1
CASSRVRGSTEAFF
TGTGCCAGCAGCCGAGTCCGAGGAAGCACTGAAGCTTTCTTT
>NA|NA|TRBV10-3|TRBJ2-1
CAISSPSSYNEQFF
TGTGCCATCAGCAGCCCTAGCTCCTACAATGAGCAGTTCTTC
>NA|NA|TRBV7-6|TRBJ2-7
CASSSNYEQYF
TGTGCCAGCAGCTCCAATTACGAGCAGTACTTC
>once|NA|TRBV9|TRBJ1-4
CASSSSRGFGEKLFF
TGTGCCAGCAGCTCTAGTAGGGGGTTCGGCGAAAAACTGTTTTTT
>NA|NA|TRBV24-1|TRBJ1-1
CATSDPRGKDTEAFF
TGTGCCACCAGTGATCCTAGGGGGAAAGACACTGAAGCTTTCTTT
>NA|TRBD1|TRBV11-2|TRBJ1-1
CASSGNRGITEAFF
TGTGCCAGCAGCGGAAACAGGGGAATAACTGAAGCTTTCTTT
>once|NA|TRBV20-1|TRBJ2-1
CSALASNEQFF
TGCAGTGCTCTAGCGTCAAATGAGCAGTTCTTC
>NA|NA|TRBV3-1/TRBV3-2|TRBJ2-1
CASSISSADYNEQFF
TGTGCCAGCAGTATAAGTAGCGCGGATTACAATGAGCAGTTCTTC
>once|TRBD2|TRBV15|TRBJ2-3
CATSRGPAGGPRAQYF
TGTGCCACCAGCAGAGGACCAGCGGGAGGGCCCCGTGCGCAGTATTTT
>NA|NA|TRBV6-4|TRBJ2-1
CASSDSNSPEQFF
TGTGCCAGCAGTGACTCGAACTCCCCTGAGCAGTTCTTC
>NA|NA|TRBV27|TRBJ1-5
CASSLRVEQPQHF
TGTGCCAGCAGTCTCAGGGTGGAGCAGCCCCAGCATTTT
>NA|TRBD2|TRBV28|TRBJ2-7
CASSSTHSGGLDEQYF
TGTGCCAGCAGTTCCACCCATAGCGGGGGCCTGGACGAGCAGTACTTC
>few|NA|TRBV30|TRBJ1-1
CARRGEGTEAFF
TGTGCCCGAAGAGGGGAGGGCACTGAAGCTTTCTTT
>NA|NA|TRBV25-1|TRBJ1-5
CASSERGSRPNQPQHF
TGTGCCAGCAGTGAACGGGGATCGAGGCCAAATCAGCCCCAGCATTTT